This T cell receptor beta chain was captured by sequencing in a study of T cells in localized non-small cell lung cancer. Study-wide findings and caveats: There was higher T cell clonality in uninvolved adjacent lung than in tumor, and it was highest there. Among the top 100 tumor clones, a median roughly 57 appeared in adjacent lung. The tumor had only one region sequenced, so heterogeneity remains possible.

TCRdb's copy holds only in-frame clones and misses some; the assay was immunoSEQ multiplex PCR. The repertoire has fewer than 35,000 clones, about nine tenths of them found once; the top ten carry 4% to 4.5%. V shed 3 bases and J shed 7 bases, with 13 bases lying between them. CDR3 length: 14 residues. Looked up from germline, CDR1 is LNHDA and CDR2 is SQIVND (reference sequence). Of note for this clone: Its target is not known.

The J gene is TRBJ1-5, the V gene TRBV19; D perhaps matches TRBD1 (5 bases). This receptor was taken from a male donor aged 60 or over with stage III lung adenocarcinoma. This specimen was peripheral blood, taken before any cancer treatment. CDR3 DNA sequence: TGTGCCAGTAGTATCAGACCAGGGAGGCAGCCCCAGCATTTT. Translation: CASSIRPGRQPQHF.